The 30 T cell receptor beta chains given below trace back to one sample, sequenced in a study of regulatory T cells in long-lasting Graves disease. Construction of the TCR beta libraries employed iRepertoire HTBI primers in conjunction with Arm-PCR of CDR3 regions. One entry per CDR3 protein results from TCRdb running MiXCR on the multiplex PCR reads. The sample carries hundreds of thousands of distinct CDR3 sequences, around 30% recorded once. Time point defined: persistent/refractory GD, antithyroid drugs over 5 years with positive TRAb. With RNA extracted from PBMCs as input, the TCR library was made. The sample was peripheral blood mononuclear cells (PBMCs), taken when the disease was refractory, from a patient treated with antithyroid drugs. Receptors were obtained from a female donor with Graves disease.

This clonotype was recorded many times. This chain uses TRBV2 with TRBJ2-2; D might be TRBD1 or TRBD2, each matching 5 bases. The germline CDR1 and CDR2 sequences are SNHLY and FYNNEI. The CDR3 covers 13 residues. V lost 7 bases and J lost 6, with 12 bases in between. In nucleotides, the CDR3 is TGTGCCAGCAAACAGCTGGGGGCCGGGGAGCTGTTTTTT. Protein: CASKQLGAGELFF.

The chain combines TRBV12-3 or TRBV12-4 with TRBJ1-5; no firm D call. V gave up 4 bases and J gave up 9 bases, with 16 bases separating them. The CDR3 extends over 14 amino acids. CDR3 sequence: CASSSGRGSWPQHF. The DNA of the CDR3 is TGTGCCAGCAGTTCCGGACGGGGTTCATGGCCCCAGCATTTT.

The chain is built from TRBV19 and TRBJ1-1; D is undetermined. Per germline, CDR1 LNHDA and CDR2 SQIVND (reference sequence). The CDR3 is 11 amino acids. Trimming stripped 5 bases from V and 8 bases from J, with 9 bases between. The CDR3 DNA sequence: TGTGCCAGTAGTGCGCCCCGGGAAGCTTTCTTT. This encodes CASSAPREAFF.

This clonotype was seen a handful of times. This chain links TRBV7-2 with TRBJ2-5, with D possibly TRBD2 on 6 matching bases. Germline values: CDR1 SGHTA, CDR2 FQGNSA. This CDR3 spans 16 amino acids. Trimming stripped 5 bases from V and 5 bases from J, with 21 bases between. The CDR3 is CASSPRAGRTGETQYF. The CDR3 coding sequence is TGTGCCAGCAGCCCTCGGGCAGGGAGGACTGGCGAGACCCAGTACTTC.

The rearrangement joins TRBV3-1 to TRBJ1-2, with TRBD1 matching 12 bases. The CDR3 is made up of 18 amino acids. V gave up 5 bases and J gave up 5 bases; unmatched junction bases: 15. The V gene's germline CDR1 is LGHDT and CDR2 YNNKEL (reference sequence). CDR3 nucleotide sequence: TGTGCCAGCAGCGTCACAAGGGGACAGGGGGCTTCAATATATGGCTACACCTTC. Translated: CASSVTRGQGASIYGYTF.

This chain uses TRBV18 with TRBJ1-1; D call uncertain. CDR1 and CDR2 (germline): KGHSH, LQKENI. The CDR3 has 15 amino acids. V was clipped by 3 bases and J by 2 bases, with 13 bases between them. This CDR3 reads CASSPPLALNTEAFF. The CDR3 DNA sequence: TGTGCCAGCTCACCCCCCCTGGCCCTTAACACTGAAGCTTTCTTT.

The rearrangement joins TRBV6-1 to TRBJ1-6, with 8 nucleotides matching TRBD1. V lost 7 bases to trimming and J lost 9 bases; unmatched junction nucleotides: 14. Germline CDR1 MNHNS, CDR2 SASEGT. The CDR3 has 16 amino acids. In nucleotides, the CDR3 is TGTGCCAGCACCCTACAGGGGGTCTCCGATGGTTCACCCCTCCACTTT. Translated, it gives CASTLQGVSDGSPLHF.

The CDR3 sequence: CASSPQNTEAFF. The DNA of the CDR3 is TGTGCCAGCTCACCACAAAACACTGAAGCTTTCTTT. This chain links TRBV18 with TRBJ1-1, with unresolved D. The CDR3 is 12 residues long. V dropped 1 base and J dropped 2 bases, with 2 bases sitting between them. Looked up from germline, CDR1 is KGHSH and CDR2 is LQKENI.

This chain connects TRBV3-1 to TRBJ2-2; D is ambiguous. Deletions cut 0 bases from V and 3 bases from J, with 17 bases between. The CDR3 runs 18 residues. The V gene's germline CDR1 is LGHDT and CDR2 YNNKEL (reference sequence). The CDR3 loop is CASSQETSDISYTGELFF. The CDR3 DNA follows: TGTGCCAGCAGCCAAGAGACGTCCGACATATCGTACACCGGGGAGCTGTTTTTT.

V is TRBV6-2 or TRBV6-3 and J is TRBJ1-1; TRBD1 is a possible D gene (6 bases). CDR3 length: 15 amino acids. Trimming left V 4 bases short and J 1 base short, with 13 bases between. Looked up from germline, CDR1 is MNHEY and CDR2 is SVGEGT. The CDR3 DNA is TGTGCCAGCAGTTTGGGGGGCGCGAGGAACACTGAAGCTTTCTTT. Translated: CASSLGGARNTEAFF.

This clonotype was seen a few times. The chain links TRBV29-1 to TRBJ2-5, with 8 bases identical to TRBD1. Germline V gene lookup returns CDR1 SQVTM and CDR2 ANQGSEA. V gave up 4 bases and J gave up 6 bases; unmatched junction bases: 7. The CDR3 consists of 13 residues. CDR3 in DNA: TGCAGCGTTGTTCAGGGGGCGCGGAAGACCCAGTACTTC. Translation: CSVVQGARKTQYF.

The chain combines TRBV24-1 with TRBJ2-7, with 8 bases that match TRBD2. Losses at the gene ends were 8 bases for V and 2 bases for J; bases not matched to a gene: 4. The CDR3 runs 13 residues. CDR1 and CDR2 from the germline V gene are KGHDR and SFDVKD. CDR3 DNA sequence: TGTGCCACCATCCAGCGGGAGACCTACGAGCAGTACTTC. This encodes CATIQRETYEQYF.

V usage is TRBV11-2 and J usage is TRBJ2-2; D is possibly TRBD2 (5 bases). Trimming left V 2 bases short and J 7 bases short, with 14 bases between. The CDR3 extends over 15 amino acids. CDR1 is SGHAT, CDR2 FQNNGV, per germline. In nucleotides, the CDR3 is TGTGCCAGCAGCTTATTTAAGAGGGCCGGCGGGGAGCTGTTTTTT. It is translated as CASSLFKRAGGELFF.

The table lists this clonotype with many counts. V and J are TRBV28 and TRBJ1-5; a possible D gene is TRBD1 (5 bases). This CDR3 has 12 residues. V lost 10 bases and J lost 4, with 11 bases in between. From germline, CDR1 is MDHEN and CDR2 SYDVKM. The CDR3 DNA reads TGTGCCACCTCCGAGGGGAATCAGCCCCAGCATTTT. It translates to CATSEGNQPQHF.

The chain employs TRBV20-1 and TRBJ1-2; a weak D match, TRBD1 (6 bases). Looked up from germline, CDR1 is DFQATT and CDR2 is SNEGSKA (reference sequence). This CDR3 comprises 15 residues. Trimming cost V 0 bases and J 0 bases, with 11 bases left between them. DNA for the CDR3: TGCAGTGCTAGAGACTACAGGGTGTCTAACTATGGCTACACCTTC. It translates to CSARDYRVSNYGYTF.

This clonotype was observed a handful of times. This rearrangement joins TRBV6-1 to TRBJ1-2; D gene unclear. The length of the CDR3 is 12 residues. V shed 9 bases and J shed 4 bases, with 12 bases lying between them. The germline V gene encodes CDR1 MNHNS and CDR2 SASEGT. CDR3 sequence reads: CASNREPYGYTF. The CDR3 DNA follows: TGTGCCAGTAACCGGGAGCCCTATGGCTACACCTTC.

V usage is TRBV6-1 and J usage is TRBJ1-2, with 9 bases that match TRBD1. Germline V gene sequence: CDR1 MNHNS, CDR2 SASEGT. CDR3 length: 17 residues. With V trimmed by 6 bases and J by 5 bases, 16 bases remained unmatched. CDR3 loop: CASRERDRALRGYGYTF. The CDR3 DNA is TGTGCCAGCAGGGAGAGGGACAGGGCCCTCCGGGGGTATGGCTACACCTTC.

This clonotype was recorded a few times. Since a much larger clone is just one base distant, this may be a read error. This sequence joins TRBV11-2 and TRBJ1-2; D is ambiguous. There are 12 residues in the CDR3. Per germline, CDR1 SGHAT and CDR2 FQNNGV. CDR3 in amino acids: CASSLDRRRYAF. The CDR3 region has the DNA TGTGCCAGCAGCTTAGACCGGAGGCGCTACGCCTTC.

To note about this clonotype: A read error is possible here, since a much larger clone lies one base away. This likely comes from a read error, as the CDR3 has no conserved phenylalanine or tryptophan at its end. The V call is TRBV11-2, the J call TRBJ1-2; 9 nucleotides line up with TRBD1. After removal of 1 base from V and 7 bases from J, the junction contained 13 bases not matched to a gene. CDR1 SGHAT and CDR2 FQNNGV come from the germline V gene. The CDR3 sequence is 17 residues long. The CDR3 protein is CASSLAARDRETSGYTL. The DNA for the CDR3 is TGTGCCAGCAGCTTAGCGGCCCGGGACAGGGAAACGAGTGGCTACACCCTC.

This clonotype was detected a few times. This rearrangement joins TRBV12-3 or TRBV12-4 to TRBJ1-2; D might be TRBD1 (6 bases). The CDR3 runs to 13 residues. Trimming stripped 2 bases from V and 7 bases from J, with 11 bases between. CDR3 protein: CASSLTGLGGYTF. CDR3 DNA: TGTGCCAGCAGTTTAACAGGGCTAGGTGGCTACACCTTC.

This clonotype has at least ten counts. J is TRBJ1-5 and V is TRBV30, with D uncertain. Trimming left V 2 bases short and J 3 bases short, with 11 bases between. CDR1 and CDR2 (germline): GTSNPN, SVGIG (reference sequence). This CDR3 comprises 14 residues. In DNA, the CDR3 is TGTGCCTGGAGTTTCATGGGGAACAATCAGCCCCAGCATTTT. Translating gives CAWSFMGNNQPQHF.

This clonotype was detected only a few times. The V gene is TRBV6-5, the J gene TRBJ1-1; tentatively, D is TRBD1 (5 bases). Germline CDR1 and CDR2: MNHEY and SVGAGI. This CDR3 is 15 amino acids long. V gave up 3 bases and J gave up 0 bases, with 11 bases separating them. CDR3 sequence: CASSYRGQLNTEAFF. CDR3 DNA sequence: TGTGCCAGCAGTTATCGGGGCCAATTGAACACTGAAGCTTTCTTT.

The chain links TRBV14 to TRBJ2-7; D call uncertain. V lost 2 bases, J lost 0 bases, and 5 bases lay in between. From germline, CDR1 is SGHDN and CDR2 FVKESK. The CDR3 consists of 13 residues. CDR3 sequence reads: CASSQPDSYEQYF. CDR3 coding DNA: TGTGCCAGCAGCCAACCAGACTCCTACGAGCAGTACTTC.

This rearrangement joins TRBV29-1 to TRBJ2-7; a possible D gene is TRBD2 (6 bases). Germline CDR1 SQVTM, CDR2 ANQGSEA. This CDR3 is 12 amino acids long. V shed 3 bases and J shed 3 bases, with 9 bases lying between them. CDR3 loop: CSVEGLYYEQYF. DNA of the CDR3: TGCAGCGTTGAGGGACTTTACTACGAGCAGTACTTC.

The chain employs TRBV5-5 and TRBJ2-1; possibly TRBD2 for D (6 bases). Germline-derived CDR1 and CDR2 are SGHKS and YYEKEE (reference sequence). The V and J ends lost 1 base and 0 bases respectively, with 17 bases between them. CDR3 length: 18 amino acids. CDR3 loop: CASSLSSSGHFSYNEQFF. CDR3 coding DNA: TGTGCCAGCAGCTTGTCGAGTAGCGGACACTTCTCCTACAATGAGCAGTTCTTC.

This clonotype has just a few counts. The rearrangement joins TRBV30 to TRBJ1-4; D is perhaps TRBD1 (6 bases). With 3 bases removed from V and 4 bases from J, the gap between germline ends came to 12 bases. The CDR3 has 14 residues. Germline CDR1 is GTSNPN and CDR2 is SVGIG (reference sequence). The CDR3 DNA is TGTGCCTGGAGCCCGGGACAACGTAATGAAAAACTGTTTTTT. It codes for CAWSPGQRNEKLFF. The variable domain in full, with the rest retrieved from reference TRBV30 and TRBJ1-4, is SQTIHQWPATLVQPVGSPLSLECTVEGTSNPNLYWYRQAAGRGLQLLFYSVGIGQISSEVPQNLSASRPQDRQFILSSKKLLLSDSGFYLCAWSPGQRNEKLFFGSGTQLSVL.

V and J are TRBV27 and TRBJ2-7, with a weak D call TRBD2 (6 bases). The V gene's germline CDR1 is MNHEY and CDR2 SMNVEV (reference sequence). The V end lost 3 bases, the J end lost 0 bases, and 9 bases lay between the germline ends. The CDR3 extends over 14 amino acids. CDR3 loop: CASSFASDSYEQYF. DNA for the CDR3: TGTGCCAGCAGTTTCGCTAGCGACTCCTACGAGCAGTACTTC.

The chain joins TRBV6-1 to TRBJ1-1; D perhaps matches TRBD1 (5 bases). V was clipped by 3 bases and J by 2 bases, with 10 bases between them. This CDR3 spans 14 amino acids. Germline CDR1 is MNHNS and CDR2 is SASEGT. CDR3 nucleotide sequence: TGTGCCAGCAGTGAGCGACAGATCAACACTGAAGCTTTCTTT. Amino acids: CASSERQINTEAFF.

This chain links TRBV7-9 with TRBJ1-2; TRBD1 might be the D (5 bases). Germline V lookup: CDR1 SEHNR, CDR2 FQNEAQ (reference sequence). CDR3 length equals 12 residues. V was cut by 3 bases and J by 8 bases, with 10 bases left in between. Here the CDR3 reads CASSLRDDGYTF. The CDR3 DNA is TGTGCCAGCAGCTTGAGGGACGACGGCTACACCTTC.

This rearrangement joins TRBV15 to TRBJ1-4; a possible D gene is TRBD1 (5 bases). This CDR3 is built from 15 residues. Germline V lookup: CDR1 LNHNV, CDR2 YYDKDF (reference sequence). The V end lost 1 base, the J end lost 2 bases, and 8 bases lay between the germline ends. CDR3: CATSRVTDTNEKLFF. The CDR3 DNA reads as TGTGCCACCAGCAGAGTGACAGATACTAATGAAAAACTGTTTTTT.